This TCR beta chain appears in the sequencing data of a study of OX40 agonist ivuxolimab in advanced cancers. A note on the overall study: The costimulatory receptor OX40 (CD134) was targeted by ivuxolimab, a fully human IgG2 agonistic monoclonal antibody. Intravenous ivuxolimab was administered to patients every 2 weeks at six dose levels: 0.01, 0.1, 0.3, 1.5, 3 and 10 mg/kg. Of the roughly 50 dose-escalation patients, hepatocellular carcinoma was present in 19, melanoma in about 15, renal cell carcinoma in 9 and head and neck cancer in 9. A male proportion of roughly 85% and a mean age of approximately 61 years, ranging from 23 to 79, were recorded for the dose-escalation cohort. Prior anti-PD-1, anti-PD-L1 or anti-CTLA-4 therapy was permitted, and checkpoint inhibitors had been received by around 40% of dose-escalation patients. Partial responses were achieved by three dose-escalation patients, of whom one had hepatocellular carcinoma and two had cutaneous melanoma. Peripheral TCRbeta sequencing aimed to test whether ivuxolimab altered TCR sequence diversity and caused clonal T-cell expansion. The paper covers the monotherapy dose-escalation part of the phase I ivuxolimab trial, which included N = 52 patients.

The germline V gene sets CDR1 to WSHSY and CDR2 to SAAADI. The CDR3, cysteine through phenylalanine, is 14 amino acids long. The kept DNA is CDR3 alone, 42 bases in frame from the first base. V is pared back by 6 bases and J by 3 bases, with 15 bases lying between the germline termini. Here is what the overall study found, with its caveats: Which antigens the clonally expanded peripheral T cells were specific for was not determined. Clonal expansion of both CD4+ and CD8+ blood T cells was observed from baseline to week 6 at doses 0.1 to 3.0 mg/kg. Partial responders in the 0.1-3.0 mg/kg groups had among the lowest normalized peripheral clonal expansion, especially among CD8+ T cells. Low levels of normalized T-cell clonal expansion were also seen in some patients who did not respond. After ivuxolimab, expanded clones were on average more numerous among CD8+ T cells than among CD4+ T cells.

In its sample, this clone was seen a few times. This clone's antigen is unknown. Per-nucleotide qualities are absent, and no much larger clonotype sits a single base away. The trial excluded patients who had a history of autoimmune disease or who were on systemic immunosuppression. Peripheral blood for TCR sequencing was collected from all dose cohorts at baseline, on cycle 4 day 1, and on cycle 7 day 1. The samples were taken from a phase I, first-in-human, multicenter, open-label dose-escalation trial of ivuxolimab. Adults with locally advanced or metastatic melanoma, renal cell carcinoma, hepatocellular carcinoma or head and neck squamous cell carcinoma were enrolled in the trial. Before TCR sequencing, CD4+ and CD8+ T cells were separately sorted from peripheral blood. To sequence the TCRbeta CDR3 region, genomic DNA was isolated from the sorted cells. The immunoSEQ Assay was used to sequence the TCRbeta CDR3 regions. The source is immuneACCESS, and TCRdb retained only in-frame sequences with V and J called. Part of the clones is not carried over; for the studies checked, unresolved V genes explain less than half of this, and the remainder is unexplained. The sample includes about 35,000 clones, with nearly 75% observed a single time. The ten largest make up roughly 19% of the sample.

The source material was CD4+ or CD8+ T cells sorted from blood, sampled in a trial of the OX40 agonist ivuxolimab. The chain is encoded by TRBV10-2 joined to TRBJ2-7; the D gene assignment is ambiguous. The receptor was isolated from an adult with an advanced solid tumor such as melanoma, head and neck, liver or kidney cancer. CDR3 loop: CASRERFLGYEQYF. The nucleotides are TGCGCCAGCAGGGAGAGATTCCTAGGCTACGAGCAGTACTTC.